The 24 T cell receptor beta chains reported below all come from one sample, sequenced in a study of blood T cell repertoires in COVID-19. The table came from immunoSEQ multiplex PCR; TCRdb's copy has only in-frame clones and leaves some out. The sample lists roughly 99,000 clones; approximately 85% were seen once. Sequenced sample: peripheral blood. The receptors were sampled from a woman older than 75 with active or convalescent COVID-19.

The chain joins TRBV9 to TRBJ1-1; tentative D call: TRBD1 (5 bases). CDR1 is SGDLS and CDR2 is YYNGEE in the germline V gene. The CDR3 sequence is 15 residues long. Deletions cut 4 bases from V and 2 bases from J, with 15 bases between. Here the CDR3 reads CASSSTGYPNTEAFF. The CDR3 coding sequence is TGTGCCAGCAGCTCCACAGGCTACCCTAACACTGAAGCTTTCTTT.

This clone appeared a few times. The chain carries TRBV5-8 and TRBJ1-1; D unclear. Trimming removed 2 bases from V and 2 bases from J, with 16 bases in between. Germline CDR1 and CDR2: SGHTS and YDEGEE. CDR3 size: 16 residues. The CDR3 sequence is CASSLGESRPNTEAFF. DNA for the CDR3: TGTGCCAGCAGCTTAGGAGAGAGCAGACCCAACACTGAAGCTTTCTTT.

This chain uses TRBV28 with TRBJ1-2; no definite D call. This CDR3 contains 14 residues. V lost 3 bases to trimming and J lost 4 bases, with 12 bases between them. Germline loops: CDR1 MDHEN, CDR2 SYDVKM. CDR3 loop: CASSFMRGFYGYTF. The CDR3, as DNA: TGTGCCAGCAGTTTCATGCGGGGATTCTATGGCTACACCTTC.

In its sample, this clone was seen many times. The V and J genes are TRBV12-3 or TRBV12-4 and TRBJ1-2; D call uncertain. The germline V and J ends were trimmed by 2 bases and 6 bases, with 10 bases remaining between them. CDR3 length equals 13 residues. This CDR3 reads CASSLILSHGYTF. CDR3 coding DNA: TGTGCCAGCAGTTTAATTCTTTCCCATGGCTACACCTTC.

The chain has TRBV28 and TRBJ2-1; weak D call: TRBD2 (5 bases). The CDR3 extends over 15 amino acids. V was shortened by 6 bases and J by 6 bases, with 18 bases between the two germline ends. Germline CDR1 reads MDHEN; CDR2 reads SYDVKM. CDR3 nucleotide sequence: TGTGCCAGCAGACCCCAATCGGGGAGCCTCAATGAGCAGTTCTTC. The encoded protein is CASRPQSGSLNEQFF.

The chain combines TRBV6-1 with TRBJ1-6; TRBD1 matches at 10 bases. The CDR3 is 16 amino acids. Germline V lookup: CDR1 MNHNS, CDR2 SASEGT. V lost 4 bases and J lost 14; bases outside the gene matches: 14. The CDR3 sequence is CASSAGTGVAGVSLHF. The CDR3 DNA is TGTGCCAGCAGTGCCGGGACAGGGGTCGCCGGAGTGTCCCTCCACTTT.

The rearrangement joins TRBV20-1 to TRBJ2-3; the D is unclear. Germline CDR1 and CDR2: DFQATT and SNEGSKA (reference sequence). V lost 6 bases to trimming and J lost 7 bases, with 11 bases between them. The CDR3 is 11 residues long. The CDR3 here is CSATTSNTQYF. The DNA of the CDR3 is TGCAGTGCCACCACGAGCAATACGCAGTATTTT.

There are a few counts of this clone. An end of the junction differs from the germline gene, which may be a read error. CDR3 amino acids: CSVDPPSSHNEQFF. The CDR3 DNA reads as TGCAGCGTTGACCCCCCAAGCTCCCACAATGAGCAGTTCTTC. The chain is built from TRBV29-1 and TRBJ2-1; D is uncertain. CDR3 length: 14 amino acids. From germline, CDR1 is SQVTM and CDR2 ANQGSEA.

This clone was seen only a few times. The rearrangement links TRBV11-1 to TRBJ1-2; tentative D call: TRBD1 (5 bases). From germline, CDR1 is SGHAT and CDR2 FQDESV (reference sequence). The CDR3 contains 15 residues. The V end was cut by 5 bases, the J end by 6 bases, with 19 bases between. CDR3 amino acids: CASSGGASKLDGYTF. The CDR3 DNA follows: TGTGCCAGCAGCGGAGGGGCCTCGAAACTAGATGGCTACACCTTC.

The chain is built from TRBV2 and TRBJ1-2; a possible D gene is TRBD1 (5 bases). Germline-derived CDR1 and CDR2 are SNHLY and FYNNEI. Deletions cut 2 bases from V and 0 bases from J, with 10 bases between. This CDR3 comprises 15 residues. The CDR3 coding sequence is TGTGCCAGCAGTGAAAGGGCAGGGTCTAACTATGGCTACACCTTC. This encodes CASSERAGSNYGYTF.

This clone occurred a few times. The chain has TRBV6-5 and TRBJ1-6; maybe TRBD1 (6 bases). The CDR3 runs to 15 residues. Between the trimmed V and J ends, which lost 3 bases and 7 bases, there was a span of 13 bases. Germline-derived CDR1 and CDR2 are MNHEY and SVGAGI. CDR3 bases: TGTGCCAGCAGTTATGAGGGACAAGAAAATTCACCCCTCCACTTT. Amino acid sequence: CASSYEGQENSPLHF.

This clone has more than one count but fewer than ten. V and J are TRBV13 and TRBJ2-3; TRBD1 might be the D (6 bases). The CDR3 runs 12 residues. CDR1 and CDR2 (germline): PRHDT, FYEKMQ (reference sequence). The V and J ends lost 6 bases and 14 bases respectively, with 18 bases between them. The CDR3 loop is CASSDRDKALYF. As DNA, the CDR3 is TGTGCCAGCAGTGATCGGGACAAAGCACTGTATTTT.

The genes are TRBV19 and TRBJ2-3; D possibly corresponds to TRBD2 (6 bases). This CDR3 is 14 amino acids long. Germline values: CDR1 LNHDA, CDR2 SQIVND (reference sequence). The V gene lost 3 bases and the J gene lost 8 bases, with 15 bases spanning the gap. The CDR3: CASSMVSQAGTQYF. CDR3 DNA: TGTGCCAGTAGTATGGTTTCACAAGCGGGTACGCAGTATTTT.

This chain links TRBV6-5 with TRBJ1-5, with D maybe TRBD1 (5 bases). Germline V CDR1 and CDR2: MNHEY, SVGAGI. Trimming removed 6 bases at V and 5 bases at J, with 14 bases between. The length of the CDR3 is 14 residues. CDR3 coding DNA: TGTGCCAGCAGCGCCGACAGATACCATCAGCCCCAGCATTTT. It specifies CASSADRYHQPQHF.

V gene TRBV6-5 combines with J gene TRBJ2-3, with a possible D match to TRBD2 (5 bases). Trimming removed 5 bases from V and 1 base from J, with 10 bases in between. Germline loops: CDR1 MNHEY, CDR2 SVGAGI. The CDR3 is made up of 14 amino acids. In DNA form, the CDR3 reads TGTGCCAGCAGTACTAGTTGGGGCACAGATACGCAGTATTTT. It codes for CASSTSWGTDTQYF.

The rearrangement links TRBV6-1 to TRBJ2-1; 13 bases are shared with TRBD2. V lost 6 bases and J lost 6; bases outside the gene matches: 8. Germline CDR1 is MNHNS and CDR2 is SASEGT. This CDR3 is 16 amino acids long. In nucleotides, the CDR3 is TGTGCCAGCAGAGAATTTACTAGCGGGAGGGCCAATGAGCAGTTCTTC. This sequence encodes CASREFTSGRANEQFF.

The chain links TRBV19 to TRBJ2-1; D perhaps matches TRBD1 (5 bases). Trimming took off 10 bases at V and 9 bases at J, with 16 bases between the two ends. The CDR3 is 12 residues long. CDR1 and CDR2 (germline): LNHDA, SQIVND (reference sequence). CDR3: CATKIGASEQFF. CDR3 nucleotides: TGTGCCACCAAAATAGGGGCTAGTGAGCAGTTCTTC. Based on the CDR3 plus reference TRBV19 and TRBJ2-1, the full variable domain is DGGITQSPKYLFRKEGQNVTLSCEQNLNHDAMYWYRQDPGQGLRLIYYSQIVNDFQKGDIAEGYSVSREKKESFPLTVTSAQKNPTAFYLCATKIGASEQFFGPGTRLTVL.

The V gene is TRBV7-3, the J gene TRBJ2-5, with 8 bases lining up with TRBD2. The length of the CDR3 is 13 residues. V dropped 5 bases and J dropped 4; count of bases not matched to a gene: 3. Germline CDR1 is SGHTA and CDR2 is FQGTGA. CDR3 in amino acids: CASSRGLGETQYF. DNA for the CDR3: TGTGCCAGCAGCAGGGGACTAGGAGAGACCCAGTACTTC. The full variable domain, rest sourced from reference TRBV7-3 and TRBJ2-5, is GAGVSQTPSNKVTEKGKYVELRCDPISGHTALYWYRQSLGQGPEFLIYFQGTGAADDSGLPNDRFFAVRPEGSVSTLKIQRTERGDSAVYLCASSRGLGETQYFGPGTRLLVL.

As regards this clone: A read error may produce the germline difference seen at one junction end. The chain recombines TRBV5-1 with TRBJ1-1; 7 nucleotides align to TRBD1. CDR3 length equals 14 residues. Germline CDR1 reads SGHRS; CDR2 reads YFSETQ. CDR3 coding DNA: TGTGCCAGCAGCTTGGAGGGGGCTTACACTGAAGCTTTCTTT. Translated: CASSLEGAYTEAFF.

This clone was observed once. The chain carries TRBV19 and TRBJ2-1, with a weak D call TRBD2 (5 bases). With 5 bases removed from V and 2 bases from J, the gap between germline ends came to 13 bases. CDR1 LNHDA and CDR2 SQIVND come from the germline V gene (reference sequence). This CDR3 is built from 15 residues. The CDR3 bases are TGTGCCAGTAGTGTCACTAGGCTACCCTACAATGAGCAGTTCTTC. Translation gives CASSVTRLPYNEQFF.

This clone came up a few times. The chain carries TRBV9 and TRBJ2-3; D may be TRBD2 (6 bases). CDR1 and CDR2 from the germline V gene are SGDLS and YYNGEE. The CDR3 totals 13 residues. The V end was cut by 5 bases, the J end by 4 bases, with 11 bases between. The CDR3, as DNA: TGTGCCAGCAGTTCGACGGGGGCAGATACGCAGTATTTT. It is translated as CASSSTGADTQYF.

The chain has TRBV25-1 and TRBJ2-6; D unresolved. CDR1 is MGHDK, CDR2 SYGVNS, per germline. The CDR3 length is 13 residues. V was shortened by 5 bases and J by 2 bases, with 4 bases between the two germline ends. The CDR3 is CASSTTGANVLTF. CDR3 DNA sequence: TGTGCCAGCAGTACAACTGGGGCCAACGTCCTGACTTTC.

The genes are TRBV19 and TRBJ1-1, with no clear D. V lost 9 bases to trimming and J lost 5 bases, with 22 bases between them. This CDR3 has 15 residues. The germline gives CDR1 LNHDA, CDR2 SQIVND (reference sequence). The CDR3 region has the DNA TGTGCCAGCACCTACGGGCTTCGTCGGGGAACTGAAGCTTTCTTT. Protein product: CASTYGLRRGTEAFF.

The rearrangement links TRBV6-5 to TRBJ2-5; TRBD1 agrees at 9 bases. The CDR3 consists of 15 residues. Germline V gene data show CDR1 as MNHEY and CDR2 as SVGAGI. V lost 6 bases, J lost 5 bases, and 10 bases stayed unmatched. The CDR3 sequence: CASRIRDRVDETQYF. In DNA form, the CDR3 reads TGTGCCAGCAGAATCCGGGACAGGGTTGACGAGACCCAGTACTTC.